One sample yielded the 4 T cell receptor beta chains listed below, sequenced in a study of cytomegalovirus exposure and HLA in healthy donors. PCR was performed using 60 Vbeta and 13 Jbeta primers. Repertoires were generated with immunoSEQ multiplex PCR, while TCRdb's copy carries only in-frame clones and drops some. Recorded for this sample: fewer than 200,000 clones. Sample: PBMCs. Source of these receptors: a man aged 25-40 years in good health and CMV-seronegative.

This sequence joins TRBV29-1 and TRBJ1-2; D is unresolved. Germline assignment: CDR1 SQVTM and CDR2 ANQGSEA. CDR3 length equals 11 residues. Deletions cut 8 bases from V and 6 bases from J, with 13 bases between. CDR3 nucleotides: TGCAGCCACTTCGGGGAGGATGGCTACACCTTC. Translated, it gives CSHFGEDGYTF.

DNA for the CDR3: TGTGCCAGTAGTGTGACAGGGGGTCCCCCCTACGAGCAGTACTTC. Encoded protein: CASSVTGGPPYEQYF. V usage is TRBV19 and J usage is TRBJ2-7; 9 nucleotides agree with TRBD1. Trimming removed 5 bases from V and 2 bases from J; junction bases left unmatched: 7. The CDR3 runs to 15 residues. Looked up from germline, CDR1 is LNHDA and CDR2 is SQIVND (reference sequence).

The chain links TRBV9 to TRBJ2-7, with 8 positions matching TRBD1. CDR3 length: 14 amino acids. The trim removed 4 bases at V and 2 bases at J, leaving 5 bases unmatched. CDR1 is SGDLS and CDR2 is YYNGEE in the germline V gene. The CDR3 DNA follows: TGTGCCAGCAGCCCCGGACAGGGACCCTACGAGCAGTACTTC. It codes for CASSPGQGPYEQYF.

The rearrangement joins TRBV29-1 to TRBJ1-2; D is unclear. Deletions cut 2 bases from V and 3 bases from J, with 16 bases between. The CDR3 runs 15 residues. Germline CDR1 is SQVTM and CDR2 is ANQGSEA. CDR3 loop: CSVESGALGDYGYTF. The CDR3 DNA sequence: TGCAGCGTTGAAAGTGGAGCGCTCGGGGACTATGGCTACACCTTC.